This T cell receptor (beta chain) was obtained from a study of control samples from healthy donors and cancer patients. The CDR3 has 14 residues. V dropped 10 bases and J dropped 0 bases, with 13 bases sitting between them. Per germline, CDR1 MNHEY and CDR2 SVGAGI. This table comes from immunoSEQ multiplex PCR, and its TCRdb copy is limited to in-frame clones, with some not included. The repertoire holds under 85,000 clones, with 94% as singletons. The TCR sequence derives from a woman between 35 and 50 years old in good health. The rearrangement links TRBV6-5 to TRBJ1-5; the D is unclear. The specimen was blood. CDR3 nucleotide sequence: TGTGCCACCTCCTCGGTCTATAGCAATCAGCCCCAGCATTTT. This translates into CATSSVYSNQPQHF.